Given below is one T cell receptor beta chain in context. The data stem from a study of regulatory dendritic cells for organ transplantation. Assay used: immunoSEQ multiplex PCR; TCRdb lists only in-frame clones, some missing. The repertoire holds fewer than 40,000 clones, 85% to 95% seen once, with about 0.11% in the top ten. CDR1 and CDR2 (germline): SGDLS, YYNGEE. The CDR3 extends over 16 amino acids. V was pared by 0 bases and J by 7 bases, with 20 bases between. This rearrangement joins TRBV9 to TRBJ2-7; a weak D match, TRBD2 (5 bases). Sequences were obtained from naive CD8+ T cells from blood. The subset here: CD45RA+ naive T cells. This clonotype was obtained from a human donor in good health. CDR3 sequence reads: CASSVEGAGTFEEQYF. CDR3 sequence (DNA): TGTGCCAGCAGCGTAGAGGGCGCGGGTACCTTTGAGGAGCAGTACTTC.